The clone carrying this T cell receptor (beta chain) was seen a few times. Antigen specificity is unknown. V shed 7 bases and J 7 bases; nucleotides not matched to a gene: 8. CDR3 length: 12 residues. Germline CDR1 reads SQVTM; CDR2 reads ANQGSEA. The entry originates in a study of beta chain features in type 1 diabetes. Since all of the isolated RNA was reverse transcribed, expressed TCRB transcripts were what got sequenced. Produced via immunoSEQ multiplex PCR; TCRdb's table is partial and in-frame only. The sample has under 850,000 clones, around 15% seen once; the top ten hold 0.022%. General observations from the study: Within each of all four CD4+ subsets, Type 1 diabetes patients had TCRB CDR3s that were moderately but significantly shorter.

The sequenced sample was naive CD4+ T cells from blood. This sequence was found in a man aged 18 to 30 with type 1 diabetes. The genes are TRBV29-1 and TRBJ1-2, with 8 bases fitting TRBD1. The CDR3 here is CSGWTGYRGYTF. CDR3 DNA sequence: TGCAGCGGATGGACAGGGTATCGTGGCTACACCTTC.